A single sample gave rise to the 8 T cell receptor beta chains below, sequenced in a study of tumor and adjacent non-tumor tissue in lung cancer listed by TCRdb under 2018. The receptor library was made with multiplex PCR. Data came from an Illumina HiSeq 2500. Following protocols modified from ARM-PCR, the researchers constructed TCRbeta libraries through three rounds of nested PCR with primers (Table S4). TCRdb ran its own pipeline on the public reads, namely fastp trimming at Q25 and MiXCR clone calling, and kept in-frame beta chains. Rows matching on CDR3 protein sequence are summarized as one entry with the most common DNA and genes. The sample table contains approximately 120,000 distinct CDR3 sequences; only one count was recorded for around 75% of them. The ten largest clones capture about 39% of the sample. RNA was extracted from bulk unsorted tissue and checked for quality with a NanoDrop ND-1000 and an Agilent 2100.

The specimen sequenced was lung tumor tissue. Every receptor here comes from a woman aged 60-75 years with non-small cell lung cancer.

The rearrangement links TRBV11-2 to TRBJ1-2; a possible D gene is TRBD1 (5 bases). V gave up 6 bases and J gave up 5 bases, with 19 bases separating them. This CDR3 has 15 residues. Germline loops: CDR1 SGHAT, CDR2 FQNNGV. In DNA, the CDR3 is TGTGCCAGCAGTCCGTCCCCGGGACCGGTTTATGGCTACACCTTC. Protein: CASSPSPGPVYGYTF.

About this clonotype itself: The final CDR3 position lacks the conserved phenylalanine or tryptophan, pointing to a likely read error. The chain combines TRBV11-2 with TRBJ2-7, with TRBD2 matching 7 bases. CDR3 size: 15 residues. Germline CDR1 SGHAT, CDR2 FQNNGV. The CDR3 reads CASSYGTCGSYEQYS. The CDR3 DNA is TGTGCAAGCAGCTACGGGACTTGCGGGAGCTACGAGCAGTACTCC.

Comments on this clonotype: Compared with germline, one end of the junction differs, possibly owing to a read error. The V call is TRBV11-1, the J call TRBJ1-2; TRBD1 aligns across 7 bases. Germline V gene data show CDR1 as SGHAT and CDR2 as FQDESV (reference sequence). This CDR3 is 15 amino acids long. For the CDR3, the DNA is TGTGCCGGCAGGACCGGACAGGAGGCAGGGTATGTCTACACCTTC. Protein sequence: CAGRTGQEAGYVYTF.

Comment on this clonotype: This CDR3 fails to terminate in the conserved phenylalanine or tryptophan, so it likely reflects a read error. The rearrangement links TRBV7-2 to TRBJ2-5; the D is unclear. The length of the CDR3 is 11 residues. CDR1 and CDR2 (germline): SGHTA, FQGNSA. Trimming took off 5 bases at V and 9 bases at J, with 10 bases between the two ends. The CDR3 DNA reads TGTGCCAGCAGCCAAGACCCGGCCCAGTACTTA. Translation: CASSQDPAQYL.

The sample holds many counts of this clonotype. The V gene is TRBV10-2, the J gene TRBJ2-1; tentatively, D is TRBD1 or TRBD2 (5 bases each). There are 15 residues in the CDR3. The germline gives CDR1 WSHSY, CDR2 SAAADI. Trimming shortened V by 6 bases and J by 3 bases, and 15 bases separated the two germline ends. The CDR3 DNA reads TGCGCCAGCAGCCCAGGGACCCCCAACTACAATGAGCAGTTCTTC. Its protein product is CASSPGTPNYNEQFF.

This clonotype appeared a few times. The rearrangement joins TRBV4-3 to TRBJ2-5; 8 nucleotides agree with TRBD1. The CDR3 extends over 15 amino acids. Per the germline V gene, CDR1 is LGHNA and CDR2 is YSLEER. Unmatched junction bases numbered 11, after V lost 0 bases and J lost 11 bases. CDR3 residues: CASSQEAPGQDAQYF. CDR3 coding DNA: TGCGCCAGCAGCCAAGAGGCCCCGGGACAGGATGCACAGTACTTC.

The chain recombines TRBV11-2 with TRBJ2-2; D not resolved. Trimming removed 6 bases at V and 1 base at J, with 18 bases between. CDR3 length: 17 amino acids. CDR1 and CDR2 (germline): SGHAT, FQNNGV. CDR3 protein: CASRLRSAAMNTGELFF. CDR3 DNA: TGTGCCAGCAGGCTTAGGAGCGCGGCCATGAACACCGGGGAGCTGTTTTTT.

Comments on this clonotype: A much larger clone differs by one base, so this may be a read error. The rearrangement links TRBV29-1 to TRBJ2-1, with D possibly being TRBD2 (5 bases). CDR3 length: 14 residues. V lost 3 bases, J lost 0 bases, and 9 bases lay in between. Germline V gene data show CDR1 as SQVTM and CDR2 as ANQGSEA. For the CDR3, the DNA is TGCAGCGTTGATTCGGGATACTCCTACAATGAGCAGTTCTTC. Encoded protein: CSVDSGYSYNEQFF.